These 21 T cell receptor beta chains share one sample of origin, sequenced in a study of beta chain features in type 1 diabetes. These receptors' antigens are unknown. The authors reverse transcribed all of the isolated RNA, so sequencing captured expressed TCRB transcripts. Sequenced by immunoSEQ multiplex PCR; TCRdb stores in-frame clones only, minus some. Counted here are around 180,000 clones, around 7.8% occurring once; the ten biggest clones make up about 1%. Study-wide points: Shortening that was moderate but significant affected the TCRB CDR3s of Type 1 diabetes patients in all four CD4+ subsets.

The sequencing sample was made of central memory CD4+ T cells from blood. These receptor sequences come from a woman aged 35 to 49 with type 1 diabetes.

This clone was counted only a few times. V and J are TRBV29-1 and TRBJ2-3; 13 bases are shared with TRBD2. Germline CDR1 reads SQVTM; CDR2 reads ANQGSEA. Trimming cost V 3 bases and J 10 bases; bases outside gene matches: 19. There are 18 residues in the CDR3. The CDR3 DNA reads TGCAGCGTTGATCCCGGGACTAGCGGGGAGGTAGGGCCCTGGGCGCAGTATTTT. It specifies CSVDPGTSGEVGPWAQYF.

In DNA form, the CDR3 reads TGCGCCAGCAGCCAAGACGGGGTATACGAGCAGTACTTC. It specifies CASSQDGVYEQYF. The chain joins TRBV4-3 to TRBJ2-7; perhaps TRBD2 as D (5 bases). The CDR3 length is 13 residues. Germline V gene lookup returns CDR1 LGHNA and CDR2 YSLEER. Trimming removed 0 bases from V and 4 bases from J, with 7 bases in between.

Only a few counts were recorded for this clone. V is TRBV5-4 and J is TRBJ2-1, with no clear D. The CDR3 loop spans 15 amino acids. CDR1 SGHNT and CDR2 YYREEE come from the germline V gene (reference sequence). The V gene lost 0 bases and the J gene lost 1 base, with 8 bases spanning the gap. The CDR3 reads CASSLDYKSYNEQFF. CDR3 DNA: TGTGCCAGCAGCTTGGACTACAAGTCCTACAATGAGCAGTTCTTC.

This clone was seen a handful of times. The gene calls are TRBV4-2 and TRBJ1-1; tentatively, D is TRBD1 (6 bases). Germline CDR1 and CDR2: LGHNA and YNFKEQ. The CDR3 is made up of 13 amino acids. The germline V and J ends were trimmed by 1 base and 6 bases, with 9 bases remaining between them. The CDR3 DNA is TGTGCCAGCAGCCAAGCAGGGGACCCTGAAGCTTTCTTT. Translating gives CASSQAGDPEAFF.

This clone has a handful of counts. The J gene is TRBJ1-1, the V gene TRBV4-2; D possibly corresponds to TRBD1 (6 bases). V lost 4 bases, J lost 3 bases, and 15 bases lay in between. Germline loops: CDR1 LGHNA, CDR2 YNFKEQ. The CDR3 covers 15 residues. The CDR3 spells CASSPGMAGDTEAFF. In nucleotides, the CDR3 is TGTGCCAGCAGCCCAGGCATGGCAGGGGACACTGAAGCTTTCTTT.

This clone appeared many times. The genes are TRBV7-3 and TRBJ1-1, with D possibly being TRBD1 (5 bases). There are 13 residues in the CDR3. Germline CDR1 is SGHTA and CDR2 is FQGTGA. The germline V and J ends were trimmed by 4 bases and 4 bases, with 10 bases remaining between them. The chain's CDR3 is CASSSQGSTEAFF. CDR3 bases: TGTGCCAGCAGCTCCCAGGGTTCCACTGAAGCTTTCTTT.

This clone was seen a handful of times. V gene TRBV18 combines with J gene TRBJ1-1, with a tentative D call TRBD1 (6 bases). The V gene's germline CDR1 is KGHSH and CDR2 LQKENI. With 6 bases removed from V and 3 bases from J, the gap between germline ends came to 11 bases. This CDR3 is 13 amino acids long. In nucleotides, the CDR3 is TGTGCCAGCTCTTCGAGACAGGACACTGAAGCTTTCTTT. Translating it yields CASSSRQDTEAFF.

As DNA, the CDR3 is TGTGCCAGCAGCAGGGGACAGCGCAGCTCTGGGGCCAACGTCCTGACTTTC. Protein sequence: CASSRGQRSSGANVLTF. The rearrangement joins TRBV5-4 to TRBJ2-6; 7 nucleotides line up with TRBD1. Germline assignment: CDR1 SGHNT and CDR2 YYREEE (reference sequence). The CDR3 runs to 17 residues. Trimming removed 4 bases from V and 0 bases from J; junction bases left unmatched: 7.

The chain combines TRBV11-2 with TRBJ2-6, with TRBD1 matching over 7 bases. The ends lost 3 bases at V and 0 bases at J; junction bases unmatched: 8. The CDR3 totals 18 residues. Germline V gives CDR1 SGHAT, CDR2 FQNNGV. The chain's CDR3 is CASSFTTGLSSGANVLTF. Written as DNA, the CDR3 is TGTGCCAGCAGCTTCACGACAGGGTTGAGCTCTGGGGCCAACGTCCTGACTTTC.

The gene calls are TRBV19 and TRBJ2-6; maybe TRBD1 (6 bases). This CDR3 region has 15 residues. Per the germline V gene, CDR1 is LNHDA and CDR2 is SQIVND (reference sequence). V dropped 5 bases and J dropped 7 bases, with 15 bases sitting between them. DNA for the CDR3: TGTGCCAGTAGTGCGTGGGCGGACAGAGCCAACGTCCTGACTTTC. Translated, it gives CASSAWADRANVLTF.

At least ten counts were recorded for this clone. The genes are TRBV2 and TRBJ2-3; D is perhaps TRBD1 (5 bases). The germline V gene encodes CDR1 SNHLY and CDR2 FYNNEI. The CDR3 covers 12 residues. V dropped 8 bases and J dropped 5 bases, with 11 bases sitting between them. CDR3 loop: CASSGRGDTQYF. The DNA of the CDR3 is TGTGCCAGCTCTGGTAGGGGAGATACGCAGTATTTT.

The rearrangement links TRBV5-1 to TRBJ2-7, with 7 bases matching TRBD2. In germline, CDR1 is SGHRS, CDR2 YFSETQ. The CDR3 totals 13 residues. Trimming removed 1 base from V and 3 bases from J; junction bases left unmatched: 1. CDR3 protein: CASSLQRGYEQYF. The CDR3 coding sequence is TGCGCCAGCAGCTTGCAGCGGGGCTACGAGCAGTACTTC.

Note on this clone: The sample contains more than one DNA sequence encoding this CDR3. V and J are TRBV29-1 and TRBJ2-5; 8 positions match TRBD1. Looked up from germline, CDR1 is SQVTM and CDR2 is ANQGSEA. The CDR3 is 12 amino acids. After removal of 6 bases from V and 4 bases from J, the junction contained 4 bases not matched to a gene. Here the CDR3 DNA reads TGCAGCGTAGGACAGGGCGGAGAGACCCAGTACTTC. Translated, it gives CSVGQGGETQYF.

This clone has just a few counts. J is TRBJ2-2 and V is TRBV6-1, with a weak D call TRBD1 (6 bases). The CDR3 consists of 14 residues. Trimming left V 4 bases short and J 4 bases short, with 10 bases between. Germline CDR1 MNHNS, CDR2 SASEGT. The CDR3 sequence is CASSATGSTGELFF. In DNA form, the CDR3 reads TGTGCCAGCAGTGCCACAGGGTCCACCGGGGAGCTGTTTTTT.

This clone appeared a few times. The gene calls are TRBV10-3 and TRBJ1-2; D uncertain. The CDR3 is made up of 14 amino acids. The germline V and J ends were trimmed by 7 bases and 2 bases, with 14 bases remaining between them. The germline CDR1 and CDR2 sequences are ENHRY and SYGVKD. CDR3 coding DNA: TGTGCCATCACCCCTAGCCCAGCAAACTATGGCTACACCTTC. Its translation: CAITPSPANYGYTF.

This clone was seen only a few times. V gene TRBV9 combines with J gene TRBJ2-7; D unclear. Germline lookup yields CDR1 SGDLS and CDR2 YYNGEE. V dropped 0 bases and J dropped 3 bases, with 10 bases sitting between them. The CDR3 loop spans 14 amino acids. The CDR3 here is CASSVAASSYEQYF. For the CDR3, the DNA is TGTGCCAGCAGCGTAGCAGCGTCCAGCTACGAGCAGTACTTC.

This clone was seen a few times. V and J are TRBV7-6 and TRBJ2-4, with D tentatively TRBD1 (6 bases). The length of the CDR3 is 13 residues. CDR1 SGHVS and CDR2 FNYEAQ come from the germline V gene. V was pared by 5 bases and J by 7 bases, with 12 bases between. The CDR3 loop is CASSTGQGNIQYF. DNA for the CDR3: TGTGCCAGCAGCACAGGGCAGGGGAACATTCAGTACTTC.

This clone showed up just a few times. This chain uses TRBV2 with TRBJ2-1, with D unresolved. Looked up from germline, CDR1 is SNHLY and CDR2 is FYNNEI. This CDR3 has 15 amino acids. Trimming pared 5 bases from V and 2 bases from J, leaving 13 bases between. The CDR3 here is CASSSGQLTYNEQFF. CDR3 nucleotide sequence: TGTGCCAGCAGTTCTGGGCAGTTAACCTACAATGAGCAGTTCTTC. The full variable domain, completed using reference TRBV2 and TRBJ2-1, is EPEVTQTPSHQVTQMGQEVILRCVPISNHLYFYWYRQILGQKVEFLVSFYNNEISEKSEIFDDQFSVERPDGSNFTLKIRSTKLEDSAMYFCASSSGQLTYNEQFFGPGTRLTVL.

In its sample, this clone was seen a few times. V is TRBV6-6 and J is TRBJ2-2; TRBD1 is a possible D gene (6 bases). This CDR3 comprises 15 residues. Trimming shortened V by 4 bases and J by 1 base, and 10 bases separated the two germline ends. Germline V gene lookup returns CDR1 MNHNY and CDR2 SVGAGI (reference sequence). CDR3 DNA sequence: TGTGCCAGCAGTTGGGGACAAATGAACACCGGGGAGCTGTTTTTT. Amino acids: CASSWGQMNTGELFF.

This clone was detected a few times. The V call is TRBV6-5, the J call TRBJ1-2; the D gene is possibly TRBD1 (6 bases). V was cut by 0 bases and J by 3 bases, with 11 bases left in between. Germline V gene sequence: CDR1 MNHEY, CDR2 SVGAGI. CDR3 length: 15 amino acids. The CDR3 loop reads CASSYSLAGDYGYTF. In DNA form, the CDR3 reads TGTGCCAGCAGTTACTCGTTAGCAGGGGACTATGGCTACACCTTC.

The chain has TRBV6-5 and TRBJ2-5; a weak D match, TRBD1 (6 bases). The closer fit of TRBJ2-7 to the DNA end suggests the J call may be wrong. CDR3 size: 15 residues. Germline CDR1 MNHEY, CDR2 SVGAGI. CDR3 amino acids: CASSFGRGFSYEQYF. The DNA for the CDR3 is TGTGCCAGCAGTTTTGGCAGGGGATTCTCCTACGAGCAGTACTTC.